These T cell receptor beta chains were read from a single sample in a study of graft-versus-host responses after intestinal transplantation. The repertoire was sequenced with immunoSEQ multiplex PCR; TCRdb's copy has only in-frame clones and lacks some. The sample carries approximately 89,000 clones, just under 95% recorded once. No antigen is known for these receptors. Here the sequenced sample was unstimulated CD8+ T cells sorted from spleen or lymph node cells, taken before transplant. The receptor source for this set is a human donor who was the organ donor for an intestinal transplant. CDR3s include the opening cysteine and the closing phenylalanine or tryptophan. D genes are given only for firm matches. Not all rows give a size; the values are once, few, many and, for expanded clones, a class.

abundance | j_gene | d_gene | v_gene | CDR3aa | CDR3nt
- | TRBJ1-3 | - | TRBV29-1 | CSADRRNTIYF | TGCAGCGCTGACAGGCGAAACACCATATATTTT
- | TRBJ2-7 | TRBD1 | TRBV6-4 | CASTLTGGVYEQYF | TGTGCCAGCACTTTGACAGGGGGCGTTTACGAGCAGTACTTC
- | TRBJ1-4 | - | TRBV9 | CASSLGAPNEKLFF | TGTGCCAGCAGCTTAGGAGCCCCTAATGAAAAACTGTTTTTT
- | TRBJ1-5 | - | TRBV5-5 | CASSQGIAQGNQPQHF | TGTGCCAGCAGCCAGGGGATCGCCCAAGGCAATCAGCCCCAGCATTTT
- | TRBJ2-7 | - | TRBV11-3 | CASSLAGSYEQYF | TGTGCCAGCAGCTTAGCGGGCTCCTACGAGCAGTACTTC
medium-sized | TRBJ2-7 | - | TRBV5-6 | CASSLGETGAYEQYF | TGTGCCAGCAGCTTGGGCGAGACGGGGGCCTACGAGCAGTACTTC
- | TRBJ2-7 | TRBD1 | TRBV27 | CANSSTGTGVYEQYF | TGTGCCAACAGTTCAACCGGGACAGGGGTATACGAGCAGTACTTC
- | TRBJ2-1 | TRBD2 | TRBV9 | CATSPGTSGGAGNEQFF | TGTGCCACCTCTCCCGGGACTAGCGGGGGGGCGGGAAATGAGCAGTTCTTC
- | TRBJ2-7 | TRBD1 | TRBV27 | CASSAGTAGMKQYF | TGTGCCAGCTCTGCCGGGACAGCCGGTATGAAGCAGTACTTC
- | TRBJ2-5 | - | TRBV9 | CASSVHKGTDYQETQYF | TGTGCCAGCAGCGTCCATAAAGGGACTGACTACCAGGAGACCCAGTACTTC
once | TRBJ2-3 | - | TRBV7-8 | CASSLTVTSPHTQYF | TGTGCCAGCAGCTTAACGGTAACCTCCCCACATACGCAGTATTTT
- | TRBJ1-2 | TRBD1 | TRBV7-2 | CASSSRGRAENNYGYTF | TGTGCCAGCAGCTCAAGGGGGCGGGCGGAGAACAACTATGGCTACACCTTC
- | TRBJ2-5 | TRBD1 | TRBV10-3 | CAISLDRETQYF | TGTGCCATCAGTTTGGACAGGGAGACCCAGTACTTC
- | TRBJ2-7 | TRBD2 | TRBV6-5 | CASSPLAGGDYEQYF | TGTGCCAGCAGTCCACTAGCGGGAGGGGATTACGAGCAGTACTTC
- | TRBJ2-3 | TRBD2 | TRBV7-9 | CASSRTSGSTDTQYF | TGTGCCAGCAGCCGGACTAGCGGGAGCACAGATACGCAGTATTTT
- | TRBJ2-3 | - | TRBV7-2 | CASSLLHSPPDTQYF | TGTGCCAGCAGCCTCCTTCACTCGCCACCCGATACGCAGTATTTT
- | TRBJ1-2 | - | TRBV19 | CASSLWTFRNGGYTF | TGTGCCAGTAGTCTCTGGACATTCAGAAATGGGGGCTACACCTTC
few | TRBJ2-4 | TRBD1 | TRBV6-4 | CASSDSGQGIQYF | TGTGCCAGCAGTGACTCGGGACAGGGCATTCAGTACTTC
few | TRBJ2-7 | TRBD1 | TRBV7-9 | CASSLGPGQGIQYF | TGTGCCAGCAGCTTAGGGCCGGGACAGGGGATTCAGTACTTC
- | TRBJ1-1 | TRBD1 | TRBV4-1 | CASSQVRMGQGSTEAFF | TGCGCCAGCAGCCAAGTACGGATGGGACAGGGGTCCACTGAAGCTTTCTTT
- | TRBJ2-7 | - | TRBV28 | CASSALTTSSSYEQYF | TGTGCCAGCAGCGCCCTGACGACTAGTTCTTCCTACGAGCAGTACTTC
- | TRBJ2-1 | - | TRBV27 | CASSPTTPHNEQFF | TGTGCCAGCAGTCCGACGACACCACACAATGAGCAGTTCTTC
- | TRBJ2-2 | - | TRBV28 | CATQEEEVLNTGELFF | TGTGCCACCCAGGAGGAGGAGGTCCTAAACACCGGGGAGCTGTTTTTT
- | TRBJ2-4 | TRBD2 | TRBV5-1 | CASYPPGGLGKNIQYF | TGCGCCAGCTATCCCCCGGGAGGGTTAGGCAAAAACATTCAGTACTTC
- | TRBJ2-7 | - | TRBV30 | CAWKLGPYEQYF | TGTGCCTGGAAATTGGGGCCCTACGAGCAGTACTTC
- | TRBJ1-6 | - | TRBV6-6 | CASQPAVGNSPLHF | TGTGCCAGCCAGCCAGCGGTCGGGAATTCACCCCTCCACTTT